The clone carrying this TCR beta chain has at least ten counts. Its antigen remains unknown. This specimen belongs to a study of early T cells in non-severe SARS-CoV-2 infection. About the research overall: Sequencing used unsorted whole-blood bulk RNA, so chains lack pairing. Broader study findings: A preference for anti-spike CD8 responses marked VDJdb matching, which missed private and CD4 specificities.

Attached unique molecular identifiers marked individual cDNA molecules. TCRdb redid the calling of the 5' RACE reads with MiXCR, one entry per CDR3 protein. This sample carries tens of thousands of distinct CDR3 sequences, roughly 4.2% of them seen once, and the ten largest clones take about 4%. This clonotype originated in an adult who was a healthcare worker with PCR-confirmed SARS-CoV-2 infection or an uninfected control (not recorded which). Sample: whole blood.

CDR3 DNA sequence: TGTGCCAGCAGTTACCCAGGGGCGGTTGAAGCTTTCTTT. Its protein is CASSYPGAVEAFF. This sequence joins TRBV6-5 and TRBJ1-1, with D maybe TRBD1 (6 bases). The V gene lost 2 bases and the J gene lost 7 bases, with 11 bases spanning the gap. This CDR3 comprises 13 residues. Per germline, CDR1 MNHEY and CDR2 SVGAGI.